This entry lists 28 T cell receptor beta chains sequenced from one sample in a study of human T cells and chemical hapten exposure. Indicated time point: patch test 3, about 24 weeks after DPC sensitization. The treatment: therapeutic diphenylcyclopropenone sensitization with weekly scalp DPC. TCRdb reanalysed the RACE reads using MiXCR and keeps one entry per CDR3 protein. The sample holds tens of thousands of distinct CDR3 sequences, around 11% seen once. The starting material was whole blood, obtained in connection with sensitization to the hapten diphenylcyclopropenone (DPC). The receptors were gathered from a man aged 30 to 39 with alopecia areata. Some clones in this sample may be carry-over from other donors' samples.

This clonotype was observed many times. This rearrangement joins TRBV7-9 to TRBJ2-7; D gene unclear. V lost 1 base to trimming and J lost 2 bases, with 12 bases between them. The germline V gene encodes CDR1 SEHNR and CDR2 FQNEAQ (reference sequence). The CDR3 runs 15 residues. CDR3 bases: TGTGCCAGCAGCTTAGTAGTCACCAAACCCTACGAGCAGTACTTC. Amino acid sequence: CASSLVVTKPYEQYF.

This clonotype came up many times. The chain joins TRBV5-1 to TRBJ1-6; a weak D match, TRBD1 (5 bases). From germline, CDR1 is SGHRS and CDR2 YFSETQ. The CDR3 covers 14 residues. V gave up 2 bases and J gave up 6 bases, with 9 bases separating them. CDR3 sequence (DNA): TGCGCCAGCAGCTTCGGAGGGACTAATTCACCCCTCCACTTT. Its translation is CASSFGGTNSPLHF.

Many counts were recorded for this clonotype. The genes are TRBV6-6 and TRBJ1-1; 7 bases fit TRBD1. Germline V gene data show CDR1 as MNHNY and CDR2 as SVGAGI (reference sequence). The V gene end was trimmed by 5 bases and the J gene end by 4 bases; junction bases not matched to a gene: 7. The CDR3 runs to 14 residues. CDR3 amino acids: CASSHRGDTTEAFF. CDR3 coding DNA: TGTGCCAGCAGTCACAGGGGTGATACCACTGAAGCTTTCTTT.

This clonotype has at least ten counts. CDR3 region: CASSFGSANTEAFF. CDR3 nucleotide sequence: TGTGCCAGCAGCTTCGGCAGTGCGAACACTGAAGCTTTCTTT. The chain has TRBV7-2 and TRBJ1-1; D is uncertain. V was shortened by 3 bases and J by 1 base, with 9 bases between the two germline ends. Germline V gene data show CDR1 as SGHTA and CDR2 as FQGNSA. The CDR3 runs to 14 residues. Supplemented by reference TRBV7-2 and TRBJ1-1, the full variable domain reads GAGVSQSPSNKVTEKGKDVELRCDPISGHTALYWYRQSLGQGLEFLIYFQGNSAPDKSGLPSDRFSAERTGGSVSTLTIQRTQQEDSAVYLCASSFGSANTEAFFGQGTRLTVV.

To note about this clonotype: A much larger clonotype is one base distant, so this may be a read error. The genes are TRBV4-3 and TRBJ1-2; 9 bases are a match to TRBD1. Germline CDR1 is LGHNA and CDR2 is YSLEER. J lost 4 bases, V lost 4 bases, and 4 bases had no gene match. This CDR3 is built from 14 residues. CDR3 sequence: CASSPGQGPYGYTF. The DNA for the CDR3 is TGCGCCAGCAGCCCGGGACAGGGCCCCTATGGCTACACCTTC.

This clonotype was observed many times. The chain is built from TRBV7-9 and TRBJ1-5, with TRBD1 matching over 12 bases. Germline-derived CDR1 and CDR2 are SEHNR and FQNEAQ (reference sequence). Losses at the gene ends were 5 bases for V and 0 bases for J; bases not matched to a gene: 5. The CDR3 sequence is 17 residues long. The CDR3: CASSPGTGGFSNQPQHF. The CDR3 DNA reads TGTGCCAGCAGCCCCGGGACAGGGGGCTTTAGCAATCAGCCCCAGCATTTT.

This clonotype has more than one count but fewer than ten. J is TRBJ1-2 and V is TRBV20-1; the match to TRBD1 covers 7 bases. V lost 4 bases to trimming and J lost 4 bases; unmatched junction nucleotides: 9. The CDR3 runs 14 residues. Germline V CDR1 and CDR2: DFQATT, SNEGSKA (reference sequence). The chain's CDR3 is CSAKLDRESYGYTF. The CDR3 DNA follows: TGCAGTGCTAAACTAGACAGGGAGTCCTATGGCTACACCTTC.

This clonotype was detected only a few times. The rearrangement joins TRBV20-1 to TRBJ2-3, with D uncertain. In germline, CDR1 is DFQATT, CDR2 SNEGSKA (reference sequence). This CDR3 spans 14 amino acids. Trimming pared 6 bases from V and 2 bases from J, leaving 15 bases between. Here the CDR3 DNA reads TGCAGTGCAGTGTCGTTCTCCCCCACAGATACGCAGTATTTT. This gives the protein CSAVSFSPTDTQYF.

J is TRBJ1-2 and V is TRBV28, with TRBD1 as a possible D gene (5 bases). Germline V gene data show CDR1 as MDHEN and CDR2 as SYDVKM. CDR3 length equals 15 residues. Trimming pared 6 bases from V and 0 bases from J, leaving 14 bases between. The CDR3 here is CASRTRGPANYGYTF. In nucleotides, the CDR3 is TGTGCCAGCAGGACGCGGGGCCCAGCTAACTATGGCTACACCTTC.

In this sample, this clonotype turned up many times. The chain is built from TRBV7-9 and TRBJ1-1; unclear D gene. CDR1 is SEHNR, CDR2 FQNEAQ, per germline (reference sequence). The germline V and J ends were trimmed by 4 bases and 1 base, with 16 bases remaining between them. The CDR3 length is 16 residues. The CDR3 region has the DNA TGTGCCAGCAGCTCTTCAGACTTTCCGGGGAACACTGAAGCTTTCTTT. Its translation: CASSSSDFPGNTEAFF.

This clonotype was recorded only once. A much larger clone differs by one base, so this may be a read error. This chain links TRBV11-2 with TRBJ2-7; 11 nucleotides agree with TRBD1. Germline V gives CDR1 SGHAT, CDR2 FQNNGV. CDR3 length: 14 amino acids. In nucleotides, the CDR3 is TGTGCCAGCAGCTCCGGGACAGGGGGATACGAGAAGTACTTC. Its translation is CASSSGTGGYEKYF. Full variable domain (remainder filled in from reference TRBV11-2 and TRBJ2-7): EAGVAQSPRYKIIEKRQSVAFWCNPISGHATLYWYQQILGQGPKLLIQFQNNGVVDDSQLPKDRFSAERLKGVDSTLKIQPAKLEDSAVYLCASSSGTGGYEKYFGPGTRLTVT.

Many counts were recorded for this clonotype. The CDR3 DNA follows: TGTGCTAGTGGTTTGGAAAGCGGTCAGCCCCAGCATTTT. Protein product: CASGLESGQPQHF. V is TRBV12-5 and J is TRBJ1-5; no clear D gene. Deletions cut 1 base from V and 6 bases from J, with 7 bases between. The CDR3 runs to 13 residues. The germline V gene encodes CDR1 LGHNT and CDR2 FRNRAP. Using reference TRBV12-5 and TRBJ1-5 for the parts outside the CDR3, the full variable domain is DARVTQTPRHKVTEMGQEVTMRCQPILGHNTVFWYRQTMMQGLELLAYFRNRAPLDDSGMPKDRFSAEMPDATLATLKIQPSEPRDSAVYFCASGLESGQPQHFGDGTRLSIL.

The CDR3 reads CASSLAQWEQYF. In DNA form, the CDR3 reads TGTGCCAGCAGCTTAGCGCAGTGGGAGCAGTACTTC. V usage is TRBV7-9 and J usage is TRBJ2-7; D gene uncertain. The CDR3 extends over 12 amino acids. V lost 0 bases to trimming and J lost 7 bases, with 7 bases between them. Germline CDR1 reads SEHNR; CDR2 reads FQNEAQ (reference sequence).

This clonotype was picked up a small number of times. V is TRBV4-2 and J is TRBJ1-6, with unresolved D. The germline CDR1 and CDR2 sequences are LGHNA and YNFKEQ. This CDR3 comprises 15 residues. Trimming stripped 4 bases from V and 7 bases from J, with 14 bases between. DNA of the CDR3: TGTGCCAGCAGCCCGGACGGCCTCGAGAATTCACCCCTCCACTTT. It codes for CASSPDGLENSPLHF.

This clonotype was seen ten or more times. The CDR3 region is CAWSVMGTGNTEAFF. CDR3 coding DNA: TGTGCCTGGAGTGTAATGGGGACAGGGAACACTGAAGCTTTCTTT. The chain links TRBV30 to TRBJ1-1, with 8 bases fitting TRBD1. Germline trimming cut 0 bases from V and 1 base from J; bases unmatched to any gene: 4. Looked up from germline, CDR1 is GTSNPN and CDR2 is SVGIG (reference sequence). This CDR3 comprises 15 residues. The full variable domain, with the rest looked up from reference TRBV30 and TRBJ1-1, is SQTIHQWPATLVQPVGSPLSLECTVEGTSNPNLYWYRQAAGRGLQLLFYSVGIGQISSEVPQNLSASRPQDRQFILSSKKLLLSDSGFYLCAWSVMGTGNTEAFFGQGTRLTVV.

This clonotype was seen more than once but under ten times. The chain has TRBV5-1 and TRBJ1-1, with no clear D. The V gene lost 2 bases and the J gene lost 1 base, with 6 bases spanning the gap. Germline V lookup: CDR1 SGHRS, CDR2 YFSETQ. This CDR3 region has 13 residues. The CDR3 sequence is CASSFDENTEAFF. The CDR3 region has the DNA TGCGCCAGCAGCTTTGACGAGAACACTGAAGCTTTCTTT.

This clonotype was found many times. The genes are TRBV29-1 and TRBJ2-2; unclear D gene. Trimming took 8 bases from V and 6 from J, leaving 13 bases between them. Germline lookup yields CDR1 SQVTM and CDR2 ANQGSEA. This CDR3 comprises 12 residues. The CDR3 loop is CSRESSPGELFF. The CDR3 bases are TGCAGCCGTGAATCCTCCCCCGGGGAGCTGTTTTTT.

This clonotype showed up just a few times. The V call is TRBV3-1, the J call TRBJ2-2; the match to TRBD2 covers 12 bases. V lost 8 bases and J lost 5; bases outside the gene matches: 15. Looked up from germline, CDR1 is LGHDT and CDR2 is YNNKEL (reference sequence). This CDR3 contains 18 residues. The CDR3 bases are TGTGCCAGCTCAACTAGCGGGGGGACCTTCAGAGGGACCGGGGAGCTGTTTTTT. Protein sequence: CASSTSGGTFRGTGELFF.

This clonotype has only a few counts. For the CDR3, the DNA is TGCAGCGTTGACCCGGACTCTGGAAACACCATATATTTT. Translating it yields CSVDPDSGNTIYF. The V gene is TRBV29-1, the J gene TRBJ1-3, with D unclear. Trimming removed 3 bases at V and 0 bases at J, with 6 bases between. The germline CDR1 and CDR2 sequences are SQVTM and ANQGSEA. The CDR3 runs 13 residues.

The genes are TRBV5-1 and TRBJ2-7; the match to TRBD1 covers 9 bases. The CDR3 loop spans 15 amino acids. The V and J ends lost 3 bases and 1 base, in that order; junction bases with no gene match: 5. CDR1 is SGHRS and CDR2 is YFSETQ in the germline V gene. CDR3 in amino acids: CASSSDRGPSYEQYF. As DNA, the CDR3 is TGCGCCAGCAGCTCGGACAGGGGTCCTTCCTACGAGCAGTACTTC.

Comment on this clonotype: Compared with germline, one end of the junction differs, possibly owing to a read error. The gene calls are TRBV18 and TRBJ1-1, with D tentatively TRBD1 (5 bases). Germline CDR1 and CDR2: KGHSH and LQKENI. This CDR3 contains 15 residues. The CDR3 reads CASSPGTGMNPEAFF. In nucleotides, the CDR3 is TGTGCCAGCTCACCAGGGACGGGAATGAACCCTGAAGCTTTCTTT.

This clonotype showed up just a few times. The chain couples TRBV14 to TRBJ2-2; D is unresolved. The V end lost 3 bases, the J end lost 8 bases, and 16 bases lay between the germline ends. The CDR3 runs to 15 residues. The germline CDR1 and CDR2 sequences are SGHDN and FVKESK. The DNA for the CDR3 is TGTGCCAGCAGCCATGTTCGGATAGGAACTGGGGAGCTGTTTTTT. Translated, it gives CASSHVRIGTGELFF.

This clonotype was observed a few times. J is TRBJ1-2 and V is TRBV18; 8 nucleotides line up with TRBD1. CDR1 and CDR2 (germline): KGHSH, LQKENI. The CDR3 is 14 residues long. With 2 bases clipped from V and 6 bases from J, the junction kept 5 bases outside the gene matches. CDR3 DNA: TGTGCCAGCTCACCAGAGGCAGGGGGCCATGGCTACACCTTC. Its translation is CASSPEAGGHGYTF.

Ten or more counts support this clonotype. The genes are TRBV7-2 and TRBJ2-7; D might be TRBD2 (5 bases). The CDR3 totals 14 residues. The V end lost 5 bases, the J end lost 2 bases, and 13 bases lay between the germline ends. The V gene's germline CDR1 is SGHTA and CDR2 FQGNSA. CDR3 nucleotide sequence: TGTGCCAGCAGCCCGTCATCCGGGACCTACGAGCAGTACTTC. It codes for CASSPSSGTYEQYF.

This clonotype was detected ten times or more. The chain joins TRBV6-4 to TRBJ2-1; D is perhaps TRBD1 (6 bases). In germline, CDR1 is MRHNA, CDR2 SNTAGT. Trimming pared 2 bases from V and 8 bases from J, leaving 10 bases between. The CDR3 runs to 13 residues. The CDR3 region has the DNA TGTGCCAGCAGTGACGGGACAACCGATGAGCAGTTCTTC. Protein sequence: CASSDGTTDEQFF.

This clonotype was observed at least ten times. The chain couples TRBV11-3 to TRBJ2-5; TRBD1 matches at 9 bases. Germline V lookup: CDR1 SGHNT, CDR2 YENEEA. Trimming removed 5 bases from V and 0 bases from J; junction bases left unmatched: 4. The CDR3 is 15 amino acids. As DNA, the CDR3 is TGTGCCAGCAGCAACCGGGACAGGGACCAAGAGACCCAGTACTTC. Its protein product is CASSNRDRDQETQYF.

This clonotype was recorded at least ten times. The chain has TRBV7-3 and TRBJ2-1; D might be TRBD2 (6 bases). Germline V lookup: CDR1 SGHTA, CDR2 FQGTGA. Trimming removed 5 bases at V and 5 bases at J, with 16 bases between. The CDR3 sequence is 15 residues long. CDR3 DNA sequence: TGTGCCAGCAGCCCTAATCCGGGGGACCACAATGAGCAGTTCTTC. This gives the protein CASSPNPGDHNEQFF. Full variable domain (rest looked up from reference TRBV7-3 and TRBJ2-1): GAGVSQTPSNKVTEKGKYVELRCDPISGHTALYWYRQSLGQGPEFLIYFQGTGAADDSGLPNDRFFAVRPEGSVSTLKIQRTERGDSAVYLCASSPNPGDHNEQFFGPGTRLTVL.

This clonotype came up many times. This rearrangement joins TRBV5-1 to TRBJ1-3; 11 bases fit TRBD1. The germline V gene has CDR1 SGHRS and CDR2 YFSETQ. Germline trimming cut 0 bases from V and 2 bases from J; bases unmatched to any gene: 7. This CDR3 spans 18 amino acids. CDR3 protein: CASSLAYGTGGTGNTIYF. The CDR3 DNA reads TGCGCCAGCAGCTTGGCCTACGGGACAGGGGGTACTGGAAACACCATATATTTT.